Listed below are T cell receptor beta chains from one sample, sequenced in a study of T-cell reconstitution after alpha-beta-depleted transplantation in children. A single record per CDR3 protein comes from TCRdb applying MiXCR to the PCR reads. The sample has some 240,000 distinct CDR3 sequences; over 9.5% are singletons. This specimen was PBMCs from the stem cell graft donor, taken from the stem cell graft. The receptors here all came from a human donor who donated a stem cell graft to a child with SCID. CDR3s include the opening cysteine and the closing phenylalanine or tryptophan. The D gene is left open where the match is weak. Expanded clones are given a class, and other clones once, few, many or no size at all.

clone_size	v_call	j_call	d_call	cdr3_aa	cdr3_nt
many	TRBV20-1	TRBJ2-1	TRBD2	CSASLTSGGWNEQFF	TGCAGTGCTAGTCTCACTAGCGGGGGTTGGAATGAGCAGTTCTTC
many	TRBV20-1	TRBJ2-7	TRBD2	CSASQIPLEPGLASREQYF	TGCAGTGCTAGCCAAATACCCTTGGAACCGGGACTAGCCTCCCGCGAGCAGTACTTC
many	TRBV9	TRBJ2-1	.	CASSVAGAYNEQFF	TGTGCCAGCAGCGTAGCGGGGGCCTACAATGAGCAGTTCTTC
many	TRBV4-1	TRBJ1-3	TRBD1	CASSHDRGNTIYF	TGCGCCAGCAGCCACGACAGGGGGAACACCATATATTTT
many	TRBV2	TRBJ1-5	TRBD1	CASRDRGVGQPQHF	TGTGCCAGCAGGGACAGGGGGGTCGGTCAGCCCCAGCATTTT
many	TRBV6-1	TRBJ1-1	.	CAGRRGPNTEAFF	TGTGCCGGCCGCAGGGGCCCCAACACTGAAGCTTTCTTT
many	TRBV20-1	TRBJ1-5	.	CSARLGAMSNQPQHF	TGCAGTGCTAGATTGGGGGCTATGTCCAATCAGCCCCAGCATTTT
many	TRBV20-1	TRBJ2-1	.	CSASRGREGYNEQFF	TGCAGTGCTTCTCGAGGAAGAGAGGGTTACAATGAGCAGTTCTTC
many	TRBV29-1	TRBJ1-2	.	CSVEHRVGYTF	TGCAGCGTTGAACACAGGGTTGGCTACACCTTC
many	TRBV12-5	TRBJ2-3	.	CASGLGRLAPLFDTQYF	TGTGCTAGTGGTTTGGGCCGACTCGCTCCCCTCTTCGATACGCAGTATTTT
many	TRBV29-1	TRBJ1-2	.	CSVGPMQGIHGYTF	TGCAGCGTGGGACCGATGCAGGGAATCCATGGCTACACCTTC
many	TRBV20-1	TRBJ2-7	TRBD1	CSAAQGASSYEQYF	TGCAGTGCTGCTCAGGGGGCGAGCTCCTACGAGCAGTACTTC
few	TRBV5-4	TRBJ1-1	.	CASSDGVEAFF	TGTGCCAGCAGCGATGGGGTTGAAGCTTTCTTT
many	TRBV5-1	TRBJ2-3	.	CASSGIPEDTQYF	TGCGCCAGCAGCGGCATCCCGGAAGATACGCAGTATTTT
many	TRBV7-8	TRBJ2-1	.	CASTLSKGQGTYNEQFF	TGTGCCAGCACACTATCGAAGGGGCAGGGCACCTACAATGAGCAGTTCTTC
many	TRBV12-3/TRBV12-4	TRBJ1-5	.	CASRTGGGLDQPQHF	TGTGCCAGCAGAACCGGGGGAGGGTTGGATCAGCCCCAGCATTTT
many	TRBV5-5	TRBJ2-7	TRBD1	CASSLEIGTGGHEQYF	TGTGCCAGCAGCTTGGAAATTGGGACAGGGGGCCACGAGCAGTACTTC
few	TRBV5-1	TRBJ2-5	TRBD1	CASSLEQGEWETQYF	TGCGCCAGCAGCTTGGAGCAGGGGGAGTGGGAGACCCAGTACTTC
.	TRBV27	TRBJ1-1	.	CASLGGQGTEAFF	TGTGCCAGCTTGGGGGGGCAGGGGACTGAAGCTTTCTTT
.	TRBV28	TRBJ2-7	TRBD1	CASSLLDRVFEQYF	TGTGCCAGCAGTTTATTGGACAGGGTTTTCGAGCAGTACTTC
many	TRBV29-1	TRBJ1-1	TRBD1	CSFNRGPNTEAFF	TGCAGCTTCAACAGGGGCCCGAACACTGAAGCTTTCTTT
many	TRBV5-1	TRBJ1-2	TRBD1	CASSPGDRTTNYGYTF	TGCGCCAGCAGCCCTGGGGACAGGACAACTAACTATGGCTACACCTTC
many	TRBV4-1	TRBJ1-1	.	CASSNQGRGEAFF	TGCGCCAGCAGCAACCAAGGACGGGGTGAAGCTTTCTTT
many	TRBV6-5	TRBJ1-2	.	CASSYSWGPYYGYTF	TGTGCCAGCAGTTACTCGTGGGGGCCCTACTATGGCTACACCTTC
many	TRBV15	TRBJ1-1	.	CATSREGRGGGTEAFF	TGTGCCACCAGCAGAGAGGGAAGGGGCGGGGGCACTGAAGCTTTCTTT
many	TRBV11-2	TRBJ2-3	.	CASSLGSRADTQYF	TGTGCCAGCAGCTTGGGCTCCCGGGCGGATACGCAGTATTTT